This T cell receptor beta chain emerged from a study of cytomegalovirus exposure and HLA in healthy donors. Findings of the study overall: Confirmation in vitro established that three CMV-associated chains were specific for CMV antigens.

The PCR used 60 Vbeta and 13 Jbeta primers. Per the original data handling: Among the unique TCR beta chains that a later analysis counted, about 81 million in all, roughly 10 million were shared. Sequenced by immunoSEQ multiplex PCR; TCRdb stores in-frame clones only, minus some. The V and J calls and the clone size are those of that table, but D and trimming were determined from the DNA. The table lists under 130,000 clones, roughly 78% of them singletons. As concerns this clone: As yet, its antigen is unknown.

The sample comprised PBMCs. This TCR was recovered from a woman aged 40 to 50 in good health and CMV-seronegative.

This CDR3 reads CASSVGTGREQFF. The CDR3 coding sequence is TGTGCCAGCAGCGTAGGGACAGGTCGTGAGCAGTTCTTC. The chain uses TRBV9 and TRBJ2-1; 7 bases map to TRBD1. The CDR3 extends over 13 amino acids. Germline CDR1 reads SGDLS; CDR2 reads YYNGEE. V lost 0 bases, J lost 9 bases, and 3 bases stayed unmatched.